This entry features one T cell receptor beta chain sequence. The source of the sample is a study of OX40 agonist ivuxolimab in advanced cancers. Method: immunoSEQ multiplex PCR; TCRdb's copy keeps in-frame clones and lacks some. The sample has around 110,000 clones, 90% seen once. The length of the CDR3 is 15 residues. The V gene lost 1 base and the J gene lost 4 bases, with 14 bases spanning the gap. The V gene's germline CDR1 is SGDLS and CDR2 YYNGEE. Material: CD4+ or CD8+ T cells sorted from blood, obtained in a trial of the OX40 agonist ivuxolimab. The receptor was derived from an adult with an advanced solid tumor such as melanoma, head and neck, liver or kidney cancer. The V gene is TRBV9, the J gene TRBJ1-2; perhaps TRBD1 as D (5 bases). The CDR3 nucleotides are TGTGCCAGCAGCGTATCCCAGACAGCGCTCTATGGCTACACCTTC. Amino acids: CASSVSQTALYGYTF. Together with reference TRBV9 and TRBJ1-2, the CDR3 gives the full variable domain: DSGVTQTPKHLITATGQRVTLRCSPRSGDLSVYWYQQSLDQGLQFLIQYYNGEERAKGNILERFSAQQFPDLHSELNLSSLELGDSALYFCASSVSQTALYGYTFGSGTRLTVV.